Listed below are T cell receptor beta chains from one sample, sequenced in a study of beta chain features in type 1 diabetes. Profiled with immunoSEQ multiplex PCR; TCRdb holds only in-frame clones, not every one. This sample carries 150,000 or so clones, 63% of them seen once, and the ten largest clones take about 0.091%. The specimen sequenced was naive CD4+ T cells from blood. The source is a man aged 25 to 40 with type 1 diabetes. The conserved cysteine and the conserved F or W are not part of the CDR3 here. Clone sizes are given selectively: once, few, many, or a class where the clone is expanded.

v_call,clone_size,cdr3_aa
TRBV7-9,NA,ASSLGTTGSSTDTQY
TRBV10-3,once,AISGAGTSATDTQY
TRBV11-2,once,ASRKVGLEWADTQY
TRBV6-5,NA,ASSPRTENNSPLH
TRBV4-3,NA,ASSQDGRPNTEAF
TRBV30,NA,AWSQTGGNEKLF
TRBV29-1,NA,SARRQGSDEQY
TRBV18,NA,ASSPASPGSSSYEQY
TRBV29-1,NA,SVAWGGTEAF
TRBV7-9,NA,ASSLDLPYEQY
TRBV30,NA,AWSPTGDSNQPQH
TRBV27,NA,ASRRTGDTYNEQF
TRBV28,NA,ASSYQDDYEQY
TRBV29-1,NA,SVEDLQGAVTEAF
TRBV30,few,AWSFGPLREQY